The source of this T cell receptor beta chain is a study of blood T cells in healthy people across ages. Of note for this clonotype: Antigen specificity is unknown.

Study-wide results and limits: The fall in TCR beta diversity per million T cells was roughly linear with age. Naive T cell percentage showed a strong correlation with the diversity of TCR beta.

For the second PCR, which ran for about 7 to 12 cycles, a sample-barcoded 5' primer and a J-beta primer mix were used. Every cDNA molecule bore a tag from a template-switch adaptor containing 12 random nucleotides. TCRdb reanalysed the 5' RACE reads using MiXCR and keeps one entry per CDR3 protein. Counted here are about 830,000 distinct CDR3 sequences, about 59% occurring once; the ten biggest clones make up about 27%. This receptor was taken from a man younger than 45 in good health. What was sequenced was blood.

CDR3 loop: CASSKAGLAGGHTDTQYF. The CDR3 region has the DNA TGTGCCAGCAGCAAAGCGGGACTAGCGGGGGGGCATACAGATACGCAGTATTTT. This chain joins TRBV21-1 and TRBJ2-3; the table names TRBD2, a call not compared with the DNA. TRBV21-1 is described as a pseudogene. The CDR3 totals 18 residues.